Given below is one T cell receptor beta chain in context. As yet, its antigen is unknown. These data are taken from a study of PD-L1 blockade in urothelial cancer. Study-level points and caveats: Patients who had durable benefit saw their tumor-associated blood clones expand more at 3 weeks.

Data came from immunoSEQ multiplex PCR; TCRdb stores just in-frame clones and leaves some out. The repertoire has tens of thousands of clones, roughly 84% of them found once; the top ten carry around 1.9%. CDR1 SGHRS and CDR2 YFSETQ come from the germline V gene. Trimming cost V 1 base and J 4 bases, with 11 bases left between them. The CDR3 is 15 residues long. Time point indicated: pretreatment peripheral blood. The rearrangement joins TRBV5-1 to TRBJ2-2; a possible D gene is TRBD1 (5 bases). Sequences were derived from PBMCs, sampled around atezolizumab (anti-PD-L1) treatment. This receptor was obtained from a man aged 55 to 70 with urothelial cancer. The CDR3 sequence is CASSLSGLGTGELFF. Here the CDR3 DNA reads TGCGCCAGCAGCTTGTCAGGGTTAGGCACCGGGGAGCTGTTTTTT.